Listed below are T cell receptor beta chains from one sample, sequenced in a study of blood T cell repertoires in COVID-19. Sequencing used immunoSEQ multiplex PCR; TCRdb keeps in-frame clones, though not all of them. In the table there are tens of thousands of clones, about nine tenths of which are singletons. The sample taken for sequencing was peripheral blood. These receptors all come from a woman in her fifties or sixties with COVID-19, enrolled during active disease. Both conserved end residues are part of each CDR3. D genes are given only for firm matches. Rows give clone size only sometimes, using once, few, many, or a class for an expanded clone.

once	TRBV19	NA	TRBJ2-1	CASGGAWNEQFF	TGTGCCAGTGGAGGAGCTTGGAATGAGCAGTTCTTC
NA	TRBV4-3	TRBD2	TRBJ2-1	CASSPGLAGHNEQFF	TGCGCCAGCTCGCCGGGACTAGCGGGTCACAATGAGCAGTTCTTC
NA	TRBV3-1/TRBV3-2	NA	TRBJ2-1	CASSQGRGSGEQFF	TGTGCCAGCAGCCAAGGTCGGGGATCAGGTGAGCAGTTCTTC
once	TRBV4-1	NA	TRBJ2-1	CASSQGRFNEQFF	TGCGCCAGCAGCCAAGGGAGATTCAATGAGCAGTTCTTC
once	TRBV11-2	NA	TRBJ2-7	CASTRRGAQHEQYF	TGTGCCAGCACCCGACGGGGGGCCCAACACGAGCAGTACTTC
NA	TRBV25-1	TRBD2	TRBJ2-1	CASSDFFGTSGYNEQFF	TGTGCCAGCAGTGACTTTTTCGGGACTAGCGGCTACAATGAGCAGTTCTTC
NA	TRBV9	NA	TRBJ1-1	CASSVRSQNTEAFF	TGTGCCAGCAGCGTGCGGTCTCAGAACACTGAAGCTTTCTTT
NA	TRBV10-3	NA	TRBJ1-3	CAIRGNRDSGNTIYF	TGTGCCATCAGGGGAAACAGGGACTCTGGAAACACCATATATTTT
NA	TRBV15	NA	TRBJ1-5	CATSRDGSFNQPQHF	TGTGCCACCAGCAGAGATGGGAGTTTCAATCAGCCCCAGCATTTT
NA	TRBV6-2/TRBV6-3	TRBD1	TRBJ2-1	CASSLQGARHDEQFF	TGTGCCAGCAGTCTACAGGGGGCGCGGCACGATGAGCAGTTCTTC
few	TRBV18	NA	TRBJ2-7	CASSSSSYEQYF	TGTGCCAGCTCTTCGAGCTCCTACGAGCAGTACTTC
NA	TRBV19	TRBD1	TRBJ1-1	CASTGGGNTEAFF	TGTGCCAGCACAGGGGGCGGCAACACTGAAGCTTTCTTT
NA	TRBV28	NA	TRBJ1-5	CASSLRGLWVSNQPQHF	TGTGCCAGCAGTTTAAGGGGCTTGTGGGTTAGCAATCAGCCCCAGCATTTT
NA	TRBV7-9	NA	TRBJ2-7	CASSPRAYEQYF	TGTGCCAGCAGCCCTCGGGCCTACGAGCAGTACTTC
NA	TRBV6-2/TRBV6-3	TRBD1	TRBJ1-5	CASSYIQGAVQPQHF	TGTGCCAGCAGTTACATTCAGGGGGCGGTTCAGCCCCAGCATTTT
once	TRBV5-1	NA	TRBJ2-7	CASSLGDIPAYEQYF	TGCGCCAGCAGCTTGGGGGACATACCGGCCTACGAGCAGTACTTC
NA	TRBV6-1	NA	TRBJ1-5	CASSEMQTEGHF	TGTGCCAGCAGTGAAATGCAGACTGAAGGGCATTTT
NA	TRBV27	NA	TRBJ2-1	CASSLQDAVDEQFF	TGTGCCAGCAGCCTCCAAGACGCGGTGGATGAGCAGTTCTTC
NA	TRBV11-1	TRBD2	TRBJ2-2	CASSFGLAGGRELFF	TGTGCCAGCAGCTTCGGACTAGCGGGGGGTCGGGAGCTGTTTTTT
NA	TRBV5-1	NA	TRBJ1-1	CASSLIGVDTEAFF	TGCGCCAGCAGCTTGATAGGGGTCGACACTGAAGCTTTCTTT
NA	TRBV5-5	NA	TRBJ1-2	CASTLPPGSYGYTF	TGTGCCAGCACTCTACCCCCGGGAAGTTATGGCTACACCTTC
NA	TRBV19	TRBD2	TRBJ2-3	CASSIGLAGGGDTQYF	TGTGCCAGTAGTATAGGACTAGCGGGGGGCGGAGATACGCAGTATTTT
NA	TRBV5-1	NA	TRBJ2-1	CASSFNEERTIMTDEQFF	TGCGCCAGCAGCTTCAATGAGGAGAGGACTATTATGACAGATGAGCAGTTCTTC
NA	TRBV2	TRBD1	TRBJ2-5	CASRRQGETQYF	TGTGCCAGCAGAAGACAGGGGGAGACCCAGTACTTC
NA	TRBV7-9	NA	TRBJ2-2	CASSLAVPGTGELFF	TGTGCCAGCAGCTTAGCTGTCCCGGGGACCGGGGAGCTGTTTTTT
NA	TRBV18	NA	TRBJ1-5	CASSPETDNQPQHF	TGTGCCAGCTCACCAGAGACAGATAATCAGCCCCAGCATTTT
once	TRBV24-1	TRBD1	TRBJ2-7	CATSDPSDRGHEQYF	TGTGCCACCAGTGATCCTTCCGACAGGGGCCACGAGCAGTACTTC
NA	TRBV5-4	NA	TRBJ2-2	CASSFGQTANTGELFF	TGTGCCAGCAGCTTCGGACAGACCGCGAACACCGGGGAGCTGTTTTTT
NA	TRBV10-2	TRBD1	TRBJ1-2	CASRGTELNYGYTF	TGCGCCAGCAGGGGGACAGAGCTAAACTATGGCTACACCTTC
NA	TRBV5-7	NA	TRBJ2-2	CASSPGLLNTGELFF	TGTGCCAGCAGCCCGGGACTGCTAAACACCGGGGAGCTGTTTTTT
few	TRBV7-9	NA	TRBJ2-7	CASSLGHRGTGEQYF	TGTGCCAGCAGCTTGGGGCACCGGGGGACGGGGGAGCAGTACTTC
NA	TRBV9	NA	TRBJ2-2	CASSGPGGGRTGELFF	TGTGCCAGCAGCGGACCTGGGGGCGGGAGAACCGGGGAGCTGTTTTTT
few	TRBV4-3	TRBD1	TRBJ1-5	CASRRDRVGNQPQHF	TGCGCCAGCCGCCGGGACAGGGTGGGCAATCAGCCCCAGCATTTT
NA	TRBV19	TRBD2	TRBJ2-7	CASSSRLAGDYEQYF	TGTGCCAGTAGTAGCCGACTAGCGGGAGACTACGAGCAGTACTTC
few	TRBV5-8	TRBD1	TRBJ1-1	CASSLTGVGTEAFF	TGTGCCAGCAGCTTGACAGGGGTGGGCACTGAAGCTTTCTTT
NA	TRBV30	NA	TRBJ2-1	CAWVAFDYNEQFF	TGTGCCTGGGTAGCGTTCGATTACAATGAGCAGTTCTTC
NA	TRBV5-5	NA	TRBJ1-5	CASSSGAGQGQPQHF	TGTGCCAGCAGCTCCGGAGCAGGGCAAGGGCAGCCCCAGCATTTT
NA	TRBV14	NA	TRBJ1-4	CASSQAFSGKLFF	TGTGCCAGCAGCCAAGCTTTTTCGGGAAAACTGTTTTTT
NA	TRBV30	TRBD2	TRBJ2-1	CAWSPIPGLAGEVLREQFF	TGTGCCTGGAGTCCAATACCGGGACTAGCGGGAGAGGTTCTTCGAGAGCAGTTCTTC
few	TRBV10-3	TRBD1	TRBJ1-1	CAIKPGQGEAFF	TGTGCCATCAAACCGGGACAGGGGGAAGCTTTCTTT
NA	TRBV28	TRBD1	TRBJ1-1	CASEGAAEAFF	TGTGCCAGTGAGGGGGCCGCTGAAGCTTTCTTT
once	TRBV28	NA	TRBJ2-7	CASSRVAPRGYEQYF	TGTGCCAGCAGTAGGGTGGCTCCTAGGGGGTACGAGCAGTACTTC
NA	TRBV6-1	NA	TRBJ1-5	CASTGGAGNQPQHF	TGTGCCAGCACCGGGGGGGCGGGCAATCAGCCCCAGCATTTT
NA	TRBV5-6	TRBD1	TRBJ1-2	CASSLGGGDGYTF	TGTGCCAGCAGCTTGGGAGGGGGCGATGGCTACACCTTC
NA	TRBV6-5	NA	TRBJ1-5	CASRPGGDNQPQHF	TGTGCCAGCCGGCCTGGGGGGGATAATCAGCCCCAGCATTTT
NA	TRBV7-9	NA	TRBJ1-5	CASSQGLGQPQHF	TGTGCCAGCAGCCAGGGGTTGGGTCAGCCCCAGCATTTT
NA	TRBV4-1	TRBD1	TRBJ1-1	CASSQEGQGVKNTEAFF	TGCGCCAGCAGCCAAGAAGGACAGGGTGTGAAGAACACTGAAGCTTTCTTT
NA	TRBV18	TRBD1	TRBJ1-2	CASSPTGKDGYTF	TGTGCCAGCTCACCGACAGGGAAGGATGGCTACACCTTC
few	TRBV6-5	TRBD1	TRBJ1-2	CASSLSGTGVGGYTF	TGTGCCAGCAGCCTTTCCGGGACAGGGGTCGGCGGCTACACCTTC
NA	TRBV5-6	TRBD2	TRBJ2-3	CASSLGTSGGAVDTQYF	TGTGCCAGCAGCTTGGGAACTAGCGGGGGGGCAGTAGATACGCAGTATTTT
NA	TRBV5-6	TRBD1	TRBJ1-2	CASSPSTGDRRGYTF	TGTGCCAGCAGTCCCAGTACAGGGGACCGGCGTGGCTACACCTTC